These T cell receptor beta chains were read from a single sample in a study of blood T cell repertoires in COVID-19. Measured with immunoSEQ multiplex PCR; TCRdb has only the in-frame clones, and not every one. This sample has about 190,000 clones, with about 88% found just once. Sequencing used peripheral blood. The receptors come from a human donor in a cohort sampled during active COVID-19. The CDR3 runs from the conserved cysteine through the conserved F or W. D genes are given only for firm matches. Some rows have no size entry. The others give once, few or many, or a class for an expanded clone.

J: TRBJ2-1
V: TRBV3-1/TRBV3-2
D: TRBD2
size: few
CDR3: CASSQGRRGGYNEQFF
DNA: TGTGCCAGCAGCCAAGGGCGGCGGGGGGGATACAATGAGCAGTTCTTC

J: TRBJ2-3
V: TRBV21-1
D: NA
size: NA
CDR3: CASSPRLAGDTDTQYF
DNA: TGTGCCAGCAGCCCAAGACTAGCGGGAGACACAGATACGCAGTATTTT

J: TRBJ1-2
V: TRBV12-3/TRBV12-4
D: NA
size: NA
CDR3: CASATGFGYTF
DNA: TGTGCCAGCGCAACAGGTTTCGGCTACACCTTC

J: TRBJ2-7
V: TRBV2
D: NA
size: NA
CDR3: CASSEITAYEQYF
DNA: TGTGCCAGCAGTGAAATAACAGCCTACGAGCAGTACTTC

J: TRBJ1-1
V: TRBV5-6
D: TRBD1
size: NA
CDR3: CASNPGTGGKNTVSEAFF
DNA: TGTGCCAGCAACCCCGGGACAGGGGGCAAGAACACGGTTTCTGAAGCTTTCTTT

J: TRBJ2-7
V: TRBV6-5
D: NA
size: NA
CDR3: CARQGPYEQYF
DNA: TGTGCCAGACAGGGTCCCTACGAGCAGTACTTC

J: TRBJ2-7
V: TRBV5-1
D: TRBD1
size: NA
CDR3: CASSLWTGPGYEQYF
DNA: TGCGCCAGCAGCTTATGGACAGGGCCTGGATACGAGCAGTACTTC

J: TRBJ2-1
V: TRBV6-2/TRBV6-3
D: TRBD2
size: NA
CDR3: CASSDATLSGRDIYEQFF
DNA: TGTGCCAGCAGTGACGCGACTCTTAGCGGGAGGGATATCTATGAGCAGTTCTTC

J: TRBJ2-3
V: TRBV5-4
D: TRBD2
size: NA
CDR3: CASSLDRLASTDTQYF
DNA: TGTGCCAGCAGCTTGGATAGACTAGCCAGCACAGATACGCAGTATTTT

J: TRBJ2-1
V: TRBV11-2
D: TRBD2
size: NA
CDR3: CASSRSGGSYNEQFF
DNA: TGTGCCAGCAGTCGAAGCGGGGGATCCTACAATGAGCAGTTCTTC

J: TRBJ2-7
V: TRBV18
D: NA
size: NA
CDR3: CASSPPSGYEQYF
DNA: TGTGCCAGCTCACCACCGTCAGGCTACGAGCAGTACTTC

J: TRBJ1-5
V: TRBV6-1
D: NA
size: NA
CDR3: CASSEVHSSNQPQHF
DNA: TGTGCCAGCAGTGAAGTTCACAGTAGCAATCAGCCCCAGCATTTT

J: TRBJ1-2
V: TRBV28
D: NA
size: NA
CDR3: CASSGGAGRKKFYGYTF
DNA: TGTGCCAGCAGTGGAGGGGCAGGTCGTAAAAAGTTCTATGGCTACACCTTC

J: TRBJ2-1
V: TRBV28
D: NA
size: NA
CDR3: CASSLIGDNEQFF
DNA: TGTGCCAGCAGTTTAATAGGGGACAATGAGCAGTTCTTC

J: TRBJ2-1
V: TRBV3-1/TRBV3-2
D: TRBD2
size: NA
CDR3: CASSPPGGYNEQFF
DNA: TGTGCCAGCAGCCCCCCCGGGGGGTACAATGAGCAGTTCTTC

J: TRBJ2-1
V: TRBV9
D: TRBD2
size: NA
CDR3: CASSDSLAGEKSYNEQFF
DNA: TGTGCCAGCAGCGACTCTCTAGCGGGAGAAAAGTCCTACAATGAGCAGTTCTTC

J: TRBJ1-3
V: TRBV7-2
D: NA
size: NA
CDR3: CASSLAGDTIYF
DNA: TGTGCCAGCAGCCTTGCGGGGGACACCATATATTTT

J: TRBJ1-4
V: TRBV28
D: NA
size: NA
CDR3: CASSFWGGAHEKLFF
DNA: TGTGCCAGCAGTTTCTGGGGGGGGGCACATGAAAAACTGTTTTTT

J: TRBJ1-1
V: TRBV9
D: TRBD1
size: NA
CDR3: CASSVEDRGNTEAFF
DNA: TGTGCCAGCAGCGTAGAAGACAGGGGGAACACTGAAGCTTTCTTT

J: TRBJ2-7
V: TRBV29-1
D: TRBD2
size: NA
CDR3: CSVSAGGPYEQYF
DNA: TGCAGCGTTTCAGCGGGGGGGCCCTACGAGCAGTACTTC

J: TRBJ1-1
V: TRBV4-3
D: TRBD1
size: NA
CDR3: CASSQQQGYTEAFF
DNA: TGCGCCAGCAGCCAACAACAGGGGTACACTGAAGCTTTCTTT

J: TRBJ2-7
V: TRBV19
D: TRBD1
size: NA
CDR3: CASSIAETGGIYEQYF
DNA: TGTGCCAGTAGTATAGCGGAGACAGGGGGGATCTACGAGCAGTACTTC

J: TRBJ1-1
V: TRBV18
D: NA
size: NA
CDR3: CASSPRTTNTEAFF
DNA: TGTGCCAGCTCACCACGGACAACGAACACTGAAGCTTTCTTT

J: TRBJ2-5
V: TRBV18
D: TRBD2
size: NA
CDR3: CASSQTSGSSPETQYF
DNA: TGTGCCAGCTCACAGACTAGCGGGAGTTCTCCGGAGACCCAGTACTTC

J: TRBJ2-7
V: TRBV7-6
D: NA
size: once
CDR3: CASSFGPGGAGEQYF
DNA: NA

J: TRBJ2-2
V: TRBV3-1/TRBV3-2
D: TRBD1
size: NA
CDR3: CASSPQGEMVSNTGELFF
DNA: TGTGCCAGCAGCCCGCAGGGGGAGATGGTGTCGAACACCGGGGAGCTGTTTTTT

J: TRBJ2-2
V: TRBV7-2
D: TRBD2
size: NA
CDR3: CASSLLAGGSGELFF
DNA: TGTGCCAGCAGCTTACTAGCGGGAGGCAGCGGGGAGCTGTTTTTT

J: TRBJ2-7
V: TRBV7-2
D: TRBD2
size: NA
CDR3: CASSLVAGLHEQYF
DNA: TGTGCCAGCAGCTTAGTAGCGGGACTCCACGAGCAGTACTTC

J: TRBJ2-3
V: TRBV30
D: NA
size: NA
CDR3: CAWIRGGKGDTQYF
DNA: TGTGCCTGGATTAGGGGGGGAAAGGGAGATACGCAGTATTTT

J: TRBJ2-3
V: TRBV14
D: TRBD2
size: few
CDR3: CASSQDSGLGIDTQYF
DNA: TGTGCCAGCAGCCAAGATTCGGGACTAGGGATAGATACGCAGTATTTT

J: TRBJ1-5
V: TRBV7-8
D: TRBD1
size: NA
CDR3: CASSPGQGGNQPQHF
DNA: TGTGCCAGCAGCCCCGGACAGGGTGGCAATCAGCCCCAGCATTTT

J: TRBJ1-1
V: TRBV6-6
D: NA
size: few
CDR3: CASSYLSPNTEAFF
DNA: TGTGCCAGCAGTTACCTGTCCCCGAACACTGAAGCTTTCTTT

J: TRBJ1-5
V: TRBV6-2/TRBV6-3
D: NA
size: NA
CDR3: CASSYSPPGQPQHF
DNA: TGTGCCAGCAGTTACTCACCCCCGGGACAGCCCCAGCATTTT

J: TRBJ1-5
V: TRBV19
D: NA
size: NA
CDR3: CASRDRLDQPQHF
DNA: TGTGCCAGTAGAGACAGGCTTGATCAGCCCCAGCATTTT

J: TRBJ1-2
V: TRBV6-2/TRBV6-3
D: NA
size: many
CDR3: CASSAVTYGYTF
DNA: TGTGCCAGCAGTGCGGTTACCTATGGCTACACCTTC

J: TRBJ2-5
V: TRBV5-4
D: NA
size: NA
CDR3: CASSAGLLASGETQYF
DNA: TGTGCCAGCAGCGCGGGCCTACTAGCATCGGGGGAGACCCAGTACTTC